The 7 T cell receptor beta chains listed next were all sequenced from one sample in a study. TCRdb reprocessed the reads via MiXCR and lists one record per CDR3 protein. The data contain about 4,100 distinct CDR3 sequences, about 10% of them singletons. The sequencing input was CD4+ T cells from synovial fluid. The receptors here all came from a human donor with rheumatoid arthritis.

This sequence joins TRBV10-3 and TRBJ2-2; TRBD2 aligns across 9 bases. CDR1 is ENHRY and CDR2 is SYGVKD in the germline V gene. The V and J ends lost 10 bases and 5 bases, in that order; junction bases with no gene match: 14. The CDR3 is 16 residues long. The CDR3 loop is CASTYLLAGRTGELFF. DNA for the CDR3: TGTGCCAGCACCTACTTACTAGCGGGTAGGACCGGGGAGCTGTTTTTT.

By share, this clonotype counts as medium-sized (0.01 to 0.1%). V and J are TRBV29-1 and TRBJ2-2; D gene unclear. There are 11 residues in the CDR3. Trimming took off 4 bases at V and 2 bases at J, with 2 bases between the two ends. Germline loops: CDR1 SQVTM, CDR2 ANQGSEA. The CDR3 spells CSVANTGELFF. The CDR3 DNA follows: TGCAGCGTTGCCAACACCGGGGAGCTGTTTTTT.

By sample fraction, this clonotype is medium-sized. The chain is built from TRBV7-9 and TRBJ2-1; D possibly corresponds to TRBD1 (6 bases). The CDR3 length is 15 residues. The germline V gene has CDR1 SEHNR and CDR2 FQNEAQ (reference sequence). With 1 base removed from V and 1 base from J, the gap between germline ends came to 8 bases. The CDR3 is CASSLDRVSYNEQFF. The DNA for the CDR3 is TGTGCCAGCAGCTTAGACAGGGTTTCCTACAATGAGCAGTTCTTC.

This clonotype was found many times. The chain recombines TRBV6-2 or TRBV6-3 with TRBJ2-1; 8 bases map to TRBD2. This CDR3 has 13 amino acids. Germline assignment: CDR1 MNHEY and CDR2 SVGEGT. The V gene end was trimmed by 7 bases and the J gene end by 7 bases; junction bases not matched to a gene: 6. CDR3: CASMGTRLNEQFF. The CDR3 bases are TGTGCCAGCATGGGGACTAGGTTGAATGAGCAGTTCTTC.

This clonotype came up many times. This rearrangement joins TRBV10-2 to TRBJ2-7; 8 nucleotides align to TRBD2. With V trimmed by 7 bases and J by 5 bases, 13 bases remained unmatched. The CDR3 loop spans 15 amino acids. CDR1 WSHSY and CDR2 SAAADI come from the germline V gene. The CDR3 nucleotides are TGCGCCAGCACCCGGCCCGGGACTAGTGTAGACGAGCAGTACTTC. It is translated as CASTRPGTSVDEQYF.

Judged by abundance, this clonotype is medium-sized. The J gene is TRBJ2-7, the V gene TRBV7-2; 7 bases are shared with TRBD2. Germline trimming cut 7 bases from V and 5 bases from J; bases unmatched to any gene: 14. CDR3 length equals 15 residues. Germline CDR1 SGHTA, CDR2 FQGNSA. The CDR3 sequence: CASTVGLGVVDEQYF. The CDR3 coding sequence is TGTGCCAGCACCGTTGGACTAGGGGTGGTCGACGAGCAGTACTTC. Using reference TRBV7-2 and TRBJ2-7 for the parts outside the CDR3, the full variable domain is GAGVSQSPSNKVTEKGKDVELRCDPISGHTALYWYRQSLGQGLEFLIYFQGNSAPDKSGLPSDRFSAERTGGSVSTLTIQRTQQEDSAVYLCASTVGLGVVDEQYFGPGTRLTVT.

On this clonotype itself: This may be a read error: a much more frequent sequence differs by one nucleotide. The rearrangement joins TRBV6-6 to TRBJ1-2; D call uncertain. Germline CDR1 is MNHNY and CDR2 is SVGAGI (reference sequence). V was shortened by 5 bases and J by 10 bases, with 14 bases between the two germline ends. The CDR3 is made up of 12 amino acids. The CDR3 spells CASSLGAGTYTF. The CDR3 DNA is TGTGCCAGCAGTCTTGGCGCAGGAACCTACACCTTC.